The T cell receptor beta chain under discussion was sequenced for a study of brain T cells in children with intractable seizures. Findings of the study overall: Pre-surgery blood may have been undersampled, hiding some clones. Only CDR3 sequence similarity suggested viral specificity, without known HCMV serostatus.

Only cases whose brain tissue showed the highest T cell transcript signatures were sequenced. The method was immunoSEQ multiplex PCR; TCRdb's version includes in-frame clones alone and lacks a portion of them. The repertoire consists of some 80,000 clones, with around 90% occurring once and the leading ten covering about 23%. About this clone itself: Its specificity is not known.

CDR3 size: 16 residues. The V gene's germline CDR1 is SGHNT and CDR2 YENEEA. Unmatched junction bases numbered 6, after V lost 4 bases and J lost 2 bases. This clonotype was sampled from a girl aged 2 to 9 with Rasmussen encephalitis and intractable seizures. The specimen comprised peripheral blood, sampled at surgery. V is TRBV11-3 and J is TRBJ2-7, with TRBD2 identical over 12 bases. Written as DNA, the CDR3 is TGTGCCAGCAGCTCGTGGACTAGCGGGAAACCCTACGAGCAGTACTTC. Translation: CASSSWTSGKPYEQYF.